The following is a T cell receptor beta chain sequence with its context. Its antigen is as yet unknown. This table comes from immunoSEQ multiplex PCR, and its TCRdb copy is limited to in-frame clones, with some not included. The table shows roughly 80,000 clones, with over 65% occurring only once. The data were obtained in a study of T cell clones after liver transplantation. Study as a whole: Samples came from ITN030ST, which attempted immunosuppression withdrawal within 2 years of liver transplantation. Post-transplant blood was tracked for graft-donor-reactive T cell clones identified in a pre-transplant mixed lymphocyte reaction. Study conclusions and caveats: Donor-reactive sequences fell more than third party-reactive ones, suggesting partial deletion.

There are 16 residues in the CDR3. Germline loops: CDR1 SGHTA, CDR2 FQGNSA. With V trimmed by 1 base and J by 4 bases, 4 bases remained unmatched. The V call is TRBV7-2, the J call TRBJ2-3; TRBD1 aligns across 11 bases. This specimen consisted of CD4+ T cells from blood, obtained at the 22-month timepoint. The receptor's source is a human patient who received a liver transplant. Some T cells may possibly be graft donor cells. The CDR3 nucleotides read TGTGCCAGCAGCTTAGATTGGACAGGGGGCGCAGATACGCAGTATTTT. Translating it yields CASSLDWTGGADTQYF.